Following are 14 T cell receptor beta chains from one sample sequenced in a study of tumor and adjacent non-tumor tissue in lung cancer. A modified ARM-PCR protocol with three rounds of nested PCR amplified TCRbeta. TCRdb re-analysed the multiplex PCR reads in MiXCR, keeping a single row per CDR3 protein. The sample shows 90,000 to 100,000 distinct CDR3 sequences, 80% of them seen only once. The template was RNA from unsorted bulk tissue. The normal lung tissue was taken more than 3 cm from the tumor edge. Sequencing input: distant non-tumor lung tissue. These receptors came from a man in his sixties with small cell lung cancer.

The chain couples TRBV11-3 to TRBJ2-5, with TRBD1 identical over 7 bases. The J call could be wrong; TRBJ2-7 is a better fit for the DNA end. CDR1 and CDR2 from the germline V gene are SGHNT and YENEEA. The CDR3 sequence is 15 residues long. The CDR3, as DNA: TGTGCCAGCAGCTATAGGACAGGCCCCTCCTACGAGCAGTACTTC. Amino acids: CASSYRTGPSYEQYF.

This clonotype showed up just a few times. One end of the junction is discordant with germline, which a read error may explain. The V gene is TRBV15, the J gene TRBJ2-5; no definite D call. The CDR3 is 13 amino acids. Germline CDR1 reads LNHNV; CDR2 reads YYDKDF (reference sequence). CDR3 sequence: CATSRVGGEAQYF. The CDR3 DNA reads as TGCGCCACCAGCAGAGTAGGCGGAGAGGCCCAGTACTTC. Combining the CDR3 with reference TRBV15 and TRBJ2-5 gives the whole variable domain DAMVIQNPRYQVTQFGKPVTLSCSQTLNHNVMYWYQQKSSQAPKLLFHYYDKDFNNEADTPDNFQSRRPNTSFCFLDIRSPGLGDTAMYLCATSRVGGEAQYFGPGTRLLVL.

With regard to this clonotype: Since the CDR3 does not end with the conserved phenylalanine or tryptophan, this likely comes from a read error. This chain joins TRBV11-2 and TRBJ2-1, with 14 bases fitting TRBD2. This CDR3 region has 19 residues. In germline, CDR1 is SGHAT, CDR2 FQNNGV. The CDR3 nucleotides read TGTGGCAGCAGCTCCGGGGGGGGGACTAGCGGGAGTATCTACAATGAGCAGTTCTTA. This codes for CGSSSGGGTSGSIYNEQFL.

J is TRBJ2-4 and V is TRBV6-2 or TRBV6-3; no reliable D call. Germline V gene data show CDR1 as MNHEY and CDR2 as SVGEGT. V lost 2 bases and J 12 bases, leaving 20 bases between the germline ends. The CDR3 has 15 residues. CDR3 in amino acids: CASSYGRLVGSAQYF. In DNA form, the CDR3 reads TGTGCCAGCAGTTACGGTCGGCTAGTGGGAAGTGCTCAGTACTTC.

This clonotype has a count of ten or more. V is TRBV5-6 and J is TRBJ2-6; D ambiguous. Between the trimmed V and J ends, which lost 1 base and 0 bases, there was a span of 8 bases. This CDR3 comprises 16 residues. CDR1 and CDR2 from the germline V gene are SGHDT and YYEEEE. The CDR3 here is CASSLLWNSGANVLTF. CDR3 nucleotide sequence: TGTGCCAGCAGCTTGCTTTGGAACTCTGGGGCCAACGTCCTGACTTTC.

About this clonotype itself: One junction end does not reproduce the germline sequence, and a read error may be involved. The V call is TRBV12-3 or TRBV12-4, the J call TRBJ1-1; tentatively, D is TRBD1 (5 bases). The CDR3 is 12 amino acids. The CDR3 here is CASSPLGTESLF. The CDR3, as DNA: TGTGCCAGCAGTCCCCTTGGGACTGAATCTTTGTTT.

As to this clonotype: The junction departs from germline at one end; a sequencing error may be responsible. The CDR3 region is CARSQDLRVNIWELFF. The CDR3 nucleotides are TGTGCCAGGAGCCAAGATCTGAGGGTCAACATCTGGGAGCTGTTTTTT. V usage is TRBV4-2 and J usage is TRBJ2-2; perhaps TRBD2 as D (5 bases). Germline V CDR1 and CDR2: LGHNA, YNFKEQ. The CDR3 runs 16 residues.

Of note for this clonotype: One junction end disagrees with the germline gene, perhaps due to a read error. This chain links TRBV6-5 with TRBJ2-1; a possible D gene is TRBD2 (5 bases). Germline values: CDR1 MNHEY, CDR2 SVGAGI. The CDR3 spans 15 residues. CDR3 region: CANSYSGRVGNTQFF. DNA of the CDR3: TGTGCCAACAGTTACTCTGGGAGAGTAGGTAATACGCAGTTCTTC.

This clonotype was counted a single time. Germline and junction disagree at one end, which may indicate a read error. This chain links TRBV6-6 with TRBJ1-4, with a weak D call TRBD1 (5 bases). The CDR3 is made up of 12 amino acids. Germline loops: CDR1 MNHNY, CDR2 SVGAGI (reference sequence). The CDR3 region has the DNA TGTGCCAACTCCAAGGTCAGGGAAAAACTGTTTTTC. This sequence encodes CANSKVREKLFF.

The rearrangement links TRBV6-6 to TRBJ2-1, with 8 bases identical to TRBD2. With V trimmed by 7 bases and J by 3 bases, 20 bases remained unmatched. This CDR3 contains 19 residues. Germline V lookup: CDR1 MNHNY, CDR2 SVGAGI (reference sequence). The CDR3 region is CASTPGAVRGGRNYNEQFF. CDR3 DNA: TGTGCCAGCACCCCCGGGGCAGTGCGGGGCGGGAGGAACTACAATGAGCAGTTCTTC.

Concerning this clonotype: At one of its ends the junction is not consistent with the germline gene, which may arise from a read error. The rearrangement joins TRBV11-2 to TRBJ2-1; D is perhaps TRBD2 (5 bases). The CDR3 has 18 amino acids. Germline V CDR1 and CDR2: SGHAT, FQNNGV. The CDR3 loop reads CANSLGVAGGYYYYEQFF. DNA for the CDR3: TGTGCCAACAGCTTAGGAGTAGCTGGAGGCTACTACTACTATGAGCAGTTCTTC.

This chain uses TRBV5-6 with TRBJ1-1; no clear D. CDR1 is SGHDT, CDR2 YYEEEE, per germline. This CDR3 has 16 residues. Trimming removed 0 bases at V and 1 base at J, with 13 bases between. The CDR3 loop reads CASSLACGIANTEAFF. DNA of the CDR3: TGTGCCAGCAGCTTGGCCTGCGGAATAGCGAACACTGAAGCTTTCTTT.

Comment on this clonotype: This may stem from a read error, because a much larger clone lies one nucleotide away. The chain links TRBV24-1 to TRBJ2-3; 8 bases align to TRBD2. V shed 11 bases, J shed 5 bases, and the junction held 11 bases outside the gene matches. CDR3 length: 14 amino acids. Per germline, CDR1 KGHDR and CDR2 SFDVKD. The CDR3 DNA sequence: TGTGCCAGCGCCGGGACTAGAGCCAGAGATACGCAGTATTTT. This codes for CASAGTRARDTQYF.

Comment on this clonotype: At one boundary the junction diverges from the germline segment, which might be a read error. The chain links TRBV11-3 to TRBJ1-1; TRBD1 might be the D (5 bases). Germline V lookup: CDR1 SGHNT, CDR2 YENEEA. The length of the CDR3 is 14 residues. The CDR3 region is CASSRIRESTEAFF. The CDR3 DNA is TGTGCCAGCAGCCGTATCAGGGAGAGCACTGAGGCTTTCTTT.